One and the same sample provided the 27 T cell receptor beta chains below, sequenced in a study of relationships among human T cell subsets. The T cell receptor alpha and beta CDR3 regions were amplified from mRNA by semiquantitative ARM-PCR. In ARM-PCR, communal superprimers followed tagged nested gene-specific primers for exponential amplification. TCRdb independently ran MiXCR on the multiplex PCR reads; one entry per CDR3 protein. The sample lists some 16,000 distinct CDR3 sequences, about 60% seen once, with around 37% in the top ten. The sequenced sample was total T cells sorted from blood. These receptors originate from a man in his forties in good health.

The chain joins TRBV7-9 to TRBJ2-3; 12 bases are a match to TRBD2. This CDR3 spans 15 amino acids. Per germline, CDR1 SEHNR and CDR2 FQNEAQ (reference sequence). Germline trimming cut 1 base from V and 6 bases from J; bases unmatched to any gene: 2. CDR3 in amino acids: CASSLGLAGADTQYF. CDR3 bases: TGTGCCAGCAGCTTAGGACTAGCGGGAGCCGATACGCAGTATTTT. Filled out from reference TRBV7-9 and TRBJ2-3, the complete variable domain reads DTGVSQNPRHKITKRGQNVTFRCDPISEHNRLYWYRQTLGQGPEFLTYFQNEAQLEKSRLLSDRFSAERPKGSFSTLEIQRTEQGDSAMYLCASSLGLAGADTQYFGPGTRLTVL.

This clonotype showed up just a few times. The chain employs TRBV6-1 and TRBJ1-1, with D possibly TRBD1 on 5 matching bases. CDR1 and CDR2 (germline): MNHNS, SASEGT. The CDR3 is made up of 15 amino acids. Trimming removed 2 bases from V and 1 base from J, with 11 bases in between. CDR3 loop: CASSEWAGTNTEAFF. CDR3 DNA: TGTGCCAGCAGTGAATGGGCAGGGACGAACACTGAAGCTTTCTTT.

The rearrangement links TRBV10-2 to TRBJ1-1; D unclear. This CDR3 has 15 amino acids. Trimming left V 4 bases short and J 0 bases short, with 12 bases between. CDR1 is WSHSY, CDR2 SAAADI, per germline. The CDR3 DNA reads TGCGCCAGCAGTGCGGGTACCGCACTGAACACTGAAGCTTTCTTT. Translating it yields CASSAGTALNTEAFF.

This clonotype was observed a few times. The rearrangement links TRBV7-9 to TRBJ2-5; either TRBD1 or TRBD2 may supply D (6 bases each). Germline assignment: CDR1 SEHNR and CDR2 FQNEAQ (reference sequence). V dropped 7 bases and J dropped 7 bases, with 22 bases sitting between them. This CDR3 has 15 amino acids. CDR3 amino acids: CASIQSPGAEGTQYF. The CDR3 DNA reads TGTGCCAGCATTCAATCCCCGGGGGCAGAGGGGACCCAGTACTTC.

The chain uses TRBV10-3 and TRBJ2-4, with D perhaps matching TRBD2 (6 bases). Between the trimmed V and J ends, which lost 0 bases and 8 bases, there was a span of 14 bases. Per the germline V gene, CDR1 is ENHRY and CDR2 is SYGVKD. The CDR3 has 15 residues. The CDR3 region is CAISESEGKEDIQYF. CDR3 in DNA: TGTGCCATCAGTGAGTCGGAGGGGAAGGAGGACATTCAGTACTTC.

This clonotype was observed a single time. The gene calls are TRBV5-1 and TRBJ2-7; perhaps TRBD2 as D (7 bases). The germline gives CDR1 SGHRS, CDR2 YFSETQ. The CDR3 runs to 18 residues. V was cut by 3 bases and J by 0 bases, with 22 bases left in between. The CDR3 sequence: CASSYTAPGGAFSYEQYF. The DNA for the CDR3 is TGCGCCAGCAGCTATACGGCCCCTGGGGGGGCATTCTCCTACGAGCAGTACTTC.

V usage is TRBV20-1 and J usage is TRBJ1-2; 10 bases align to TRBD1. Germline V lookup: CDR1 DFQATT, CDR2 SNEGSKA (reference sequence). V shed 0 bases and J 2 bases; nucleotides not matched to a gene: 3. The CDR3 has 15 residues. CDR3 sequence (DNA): TGCAGTGCTAGAGACCGGGACAGGGGCAACTATGGCTACACCTTC. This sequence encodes CSARDRDRGNYGYTF.

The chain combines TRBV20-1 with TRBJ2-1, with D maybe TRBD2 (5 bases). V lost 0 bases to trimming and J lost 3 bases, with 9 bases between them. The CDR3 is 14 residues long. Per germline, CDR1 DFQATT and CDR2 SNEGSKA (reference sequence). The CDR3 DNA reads TGCAGTGCTAGAGATCACCGGGACTACAATGAGCAGTTCTTC. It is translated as CSARDHRDYNEQFF.

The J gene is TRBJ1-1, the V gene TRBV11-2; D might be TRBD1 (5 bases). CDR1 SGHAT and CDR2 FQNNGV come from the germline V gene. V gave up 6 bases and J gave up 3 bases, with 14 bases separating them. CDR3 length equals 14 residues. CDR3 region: CASRVTGMYTEAFF. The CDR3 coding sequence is TGTGCCAGCAGGGTCACAGGAATGTACACTGAAGCTTTCTTT.

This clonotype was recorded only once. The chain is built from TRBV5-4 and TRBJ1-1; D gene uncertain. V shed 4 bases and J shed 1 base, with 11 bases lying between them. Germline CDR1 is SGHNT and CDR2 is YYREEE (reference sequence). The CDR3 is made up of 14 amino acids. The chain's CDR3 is CASSSSYWNTEAFF. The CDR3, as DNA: TGTGCCAGCAGCAGTAGTTACTGGAACACTGAAGCTTTCTTT.

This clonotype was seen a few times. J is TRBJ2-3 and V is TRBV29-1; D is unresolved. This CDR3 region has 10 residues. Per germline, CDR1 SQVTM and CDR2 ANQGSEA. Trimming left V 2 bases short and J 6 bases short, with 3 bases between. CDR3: CSVERDTQYF. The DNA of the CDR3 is TGCAGCGTTGAAAGGGATACGCAGTATTTT.

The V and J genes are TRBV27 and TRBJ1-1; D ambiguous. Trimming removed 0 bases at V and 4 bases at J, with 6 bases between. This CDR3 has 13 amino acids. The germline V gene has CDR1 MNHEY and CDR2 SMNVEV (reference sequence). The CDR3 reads CASSLSGGTEAFF. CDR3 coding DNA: TGTGCCAGCAGTTTATCAGGTGGCACTGAAGCTTTCTTT.

CDR3 sequence: CASSLTERFYEQYF. CDR3 in DNA: TGTGCCAGCAGTTTGACTGAGAGATTCTACGAGCAGTACTTC. The chain is built from TRBV12-3 or TRBV12-4 and TRBJ2-7, with D unresolved. The CDR3 length is 14 residues. Deletions cut 3 bases from V and 3 bases from J, with 12 bases between.

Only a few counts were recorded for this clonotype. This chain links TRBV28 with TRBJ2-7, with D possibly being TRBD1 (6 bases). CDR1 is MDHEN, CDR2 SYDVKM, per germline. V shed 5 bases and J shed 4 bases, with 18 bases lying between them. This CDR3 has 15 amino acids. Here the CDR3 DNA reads TGTGCCAGCAGTCCCACAGGGAGTCGAGGATACGAGCAGTACTTC. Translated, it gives CASSPTGSRGYEQYF.

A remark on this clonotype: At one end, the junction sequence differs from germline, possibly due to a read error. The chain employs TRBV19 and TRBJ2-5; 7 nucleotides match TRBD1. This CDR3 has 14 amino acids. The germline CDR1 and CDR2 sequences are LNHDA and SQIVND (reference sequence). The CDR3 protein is CASSNRQGGETRYF. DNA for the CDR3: TGTGCCAGTAGCAACCGACAGGGCGGCGAGACCCGGTACTTC.

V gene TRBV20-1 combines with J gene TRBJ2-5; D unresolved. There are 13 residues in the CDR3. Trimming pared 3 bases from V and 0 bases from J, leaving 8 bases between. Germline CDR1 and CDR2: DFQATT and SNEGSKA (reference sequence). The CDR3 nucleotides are TGCAGTGCTAGTGGGCCAAACCAAGAGACCCAGTACTTC. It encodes CSASGPNQETQYF.

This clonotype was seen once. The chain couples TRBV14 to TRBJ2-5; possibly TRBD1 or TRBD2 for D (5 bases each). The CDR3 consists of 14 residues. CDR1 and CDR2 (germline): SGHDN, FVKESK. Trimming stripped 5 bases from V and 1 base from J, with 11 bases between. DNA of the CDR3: TGTGCCAGCAGCGCCCGGGACCGCCAAGAGACCCAGTACTTC. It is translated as CASSARDRQETQYF. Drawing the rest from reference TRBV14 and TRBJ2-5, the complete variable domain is EAGVTQFPSHSVIEKGQTVTLRCDPISGHDNLYWYRRVMGKEIKFLLHFVKESKQDESGMPNNRFLAERTGGTYSTLKVQPAELEDSGVYFCASSARDRQETQYFGPGTRLLVL.

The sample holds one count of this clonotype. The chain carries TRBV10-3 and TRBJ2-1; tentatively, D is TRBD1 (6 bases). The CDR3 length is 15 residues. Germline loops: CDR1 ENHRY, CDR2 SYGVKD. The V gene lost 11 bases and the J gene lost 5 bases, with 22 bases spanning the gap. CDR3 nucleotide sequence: TGTGCCTCCGACCCAGGACAGTCCCCTAACAATGAGCAGTTCTTC. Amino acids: CASDPGQSPNNEQFF.

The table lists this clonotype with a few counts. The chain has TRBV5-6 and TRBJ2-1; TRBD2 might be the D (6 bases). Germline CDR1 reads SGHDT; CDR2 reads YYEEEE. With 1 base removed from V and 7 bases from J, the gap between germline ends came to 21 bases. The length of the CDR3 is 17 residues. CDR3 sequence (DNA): TGTGCCAGCAGCTTGAGGGCGGGGCACCCCCTGTGGAATGAGCAGTTCTTC. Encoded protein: CASSLRAGHPLWNEQFF.

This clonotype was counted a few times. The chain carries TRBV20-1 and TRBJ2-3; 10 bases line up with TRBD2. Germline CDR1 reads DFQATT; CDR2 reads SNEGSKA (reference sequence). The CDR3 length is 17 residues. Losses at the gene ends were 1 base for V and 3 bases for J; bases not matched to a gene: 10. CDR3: CSARGESGRAGTDTQYF. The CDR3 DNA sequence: TGCAGTGCTAGAGGCGAGAGCGGGAGGGCCGGAACAGATACGCAGTATTTT.

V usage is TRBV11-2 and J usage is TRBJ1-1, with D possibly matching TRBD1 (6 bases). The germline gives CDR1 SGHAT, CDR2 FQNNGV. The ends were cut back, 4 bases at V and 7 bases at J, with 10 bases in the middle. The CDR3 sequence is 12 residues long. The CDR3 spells CASSWRTVEAFF. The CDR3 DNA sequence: TGTGCCAGCAGCTGGAGGACAGTTGAAGCTTTCTTT.

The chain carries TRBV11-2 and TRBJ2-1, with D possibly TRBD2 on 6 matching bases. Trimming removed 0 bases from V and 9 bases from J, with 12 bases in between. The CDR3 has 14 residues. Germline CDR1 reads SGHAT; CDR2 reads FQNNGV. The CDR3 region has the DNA TGTGCCAGCAGCTTAGATCCGGGGGAGGCTGAGCAGTTCTTC. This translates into CASSLDPGEAEQFF.

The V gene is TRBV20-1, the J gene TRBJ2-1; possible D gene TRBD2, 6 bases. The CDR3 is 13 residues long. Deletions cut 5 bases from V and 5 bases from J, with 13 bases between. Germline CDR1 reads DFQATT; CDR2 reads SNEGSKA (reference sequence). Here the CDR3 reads CSARDFANNEQFF. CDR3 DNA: TGCAGTGCTCGGGACTTCGCCAACAATGAGCAGTTCTTC.

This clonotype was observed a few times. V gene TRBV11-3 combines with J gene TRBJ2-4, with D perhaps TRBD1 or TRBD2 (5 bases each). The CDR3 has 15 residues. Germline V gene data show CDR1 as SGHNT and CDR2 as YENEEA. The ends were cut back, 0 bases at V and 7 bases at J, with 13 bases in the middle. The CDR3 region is CASSLDPGPGNIQYF. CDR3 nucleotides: TGTGCCAGCAGCTTAGATCCAGGGCCGGGGAACATTCAGTACTTC.

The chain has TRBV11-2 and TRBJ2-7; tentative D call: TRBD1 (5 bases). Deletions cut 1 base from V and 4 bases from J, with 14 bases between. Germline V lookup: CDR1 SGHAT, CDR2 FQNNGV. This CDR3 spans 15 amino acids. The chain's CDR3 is CASSLAGQGSYEQYF. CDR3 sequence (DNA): TGTGCCAGCAGCTTAGCGGGTCAGGGATCGTACGAGCAGTACTTC.

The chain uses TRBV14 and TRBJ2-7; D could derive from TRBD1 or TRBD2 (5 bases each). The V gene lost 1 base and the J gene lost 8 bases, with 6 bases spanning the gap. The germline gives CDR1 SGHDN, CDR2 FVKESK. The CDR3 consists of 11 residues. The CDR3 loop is CASSQGGKQYF. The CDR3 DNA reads TGTGCCAGCAGCCAAGGGGGGAAGCAGTACTTC.

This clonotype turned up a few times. The CDR3 reads CASTRTGEQYF. Here the CDR3 DNA reads TGTGCCAGCACCCGGACCGGGGAGCAGTACTTC. The rearrangement uses TRBV12-3 or TRBV12-4 and TRBJ2-7; no clear D. CDR3 length: 11 residues. Trimming left V 7 bases short and J 7 bases short, with 11 bases between.